A selection of T cell receptor beta chains follows, all from one sample in a study of T-cell memory formation after mild COVID-19. TCRdb passed the 5' RACE reads through MiXCR, listing each CDR3 protein once. The sample has 150,000 to 200,000 distinct CDR3 sequences, 9.5% to 13% seen once. The sequencing input was PBMCs or a T cell subset sorted from them (not recorded which). The receptors here all came from a man between 18 and 35 years old who had mild COVID-19 (a few samples of this study predate the infection). Cell type and time point are not known. Both conserved end residues are trimmed from each CDR3. Each record gives: V gene, CDR3 length, CDR3 protein.

>TRBV20-1|11
SARDQGGETQY
>TRBV9|16
ASSAPGTSGGITDTQY
>TRBV7-8|10
ASSSHLNTIY
>TRBV7-2|14
ASSRYPDSTNYGYT
>TRBV7-2|11
ASRQGGSTEAF
>TRBV5-1|14
ASSFHGATNQETQY
>TRBV7-2|12
ASSRSGFGETQY
>TRBV6-6|12
ASRGDGATHEQF
>TRBV14|14
ASSPPGGVGTDTQY
>TRBV12-3/TRBV12-4|13
ASSLSQGMNTEAF
>TRBV20-1|13
SASSGGRSTDTQY